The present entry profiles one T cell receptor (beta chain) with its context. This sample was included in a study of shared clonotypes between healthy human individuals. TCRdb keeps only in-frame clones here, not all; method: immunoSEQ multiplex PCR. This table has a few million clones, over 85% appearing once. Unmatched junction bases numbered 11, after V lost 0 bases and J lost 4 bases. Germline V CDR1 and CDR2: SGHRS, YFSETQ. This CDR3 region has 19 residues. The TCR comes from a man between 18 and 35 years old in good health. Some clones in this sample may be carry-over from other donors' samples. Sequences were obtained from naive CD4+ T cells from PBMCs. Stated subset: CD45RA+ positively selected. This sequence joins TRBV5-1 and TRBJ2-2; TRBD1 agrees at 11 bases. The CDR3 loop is CASSLGPTGTGGTTGELFF. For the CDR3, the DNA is TGCGCCAGCAGCTTGGGACCAACCGGGACAGGGGGTACCACCGGGGAGCTGTTTTTT.